The clone carrying this T cell receptor (beta chain) was recorded a few times. Its antigen is unidentified. This record comes from a study of cytomegalovirus exposure and HLA in healthy donors. Study-level points and caveats: Researchers reported that a few CMV-associated chains were confirmed in vitro as CMV antigen-specific.

This CDR3 spans 13 amino acids. Trimming removed 11 bases from V and 4 bases from J, with 14 bases in between. The germline V gene has CDR1 MNHNS and CDR2 SASEGT. The primer mix had 60 Vbeta and 13 Jbeta primers. Original methodology: Approximately 79 million unique TCR beta chains, 10 million to 13 million of them shared, were counted by a later analysis. Sequencing was performed with immunoSEQ multiplex PCR; in TCRdb, only in-frame clones are kept and a portion is missing. V, J and clone size were drawn from that table, and D and trimming were deduced from the DNA. The table lists nearly 110,000 clones, around 82% of them singletons.

The chain employs TRBV6-1 and TRBJ1-4; D gene unclear. The source of this sequence is a man aged 45-65 years in good health and CMV-seronegative. Sequencing was done on a sample of PBMCs. CDR3 region: CAAQRAFNEKLFF. CDR3 in DNA: TGTGCCGCTCAGAGGGCTTTTAATGAAAAACTGTTTTTT.